The clone carrying this TCR beta chain was recorded a few times. TCRdb re-derived calls from the 5' RACE reads in MiXCR, one entry per CDR3 protein. Of roughly 200,000 distinct CDR3 sequences listed, more than 15% were seen once; the top ten hold 40%. This record belongs to a study of identical twins. Germline CDR1 and CDR2: SGHDT and YYEEEE. This CDR3 comprises 13 residues. Between the trimmed V and J ends, which lost 4 bases and 2 bases, there was a span of 8 bases. These records were also assigned to another study, of T cells expressing NK-cell markers.

This TCR was sampled from a woman aged 18-35 years in good health. V usage is TRBV5-6 and J usage is TRBJ2-3, with D unresolved. Specimen: CD8+ T cells sorted from blood. Written as DNA, the CDR3 is TGTGCCAGCAGCGTGGCATACACAGATACGCAGTATTTT. As protein: CASSVAYTDTQYF.